This T cell receptor (beta chain) is from a study of T cell changes during pregnancy in multiple sclerosis. Clones were read by immunoSEQ multiplex PCR, and TCRdb kept only the in-frame ones, dropping some. The profile shows approximately 100,000 clones, about nine tenths of them singletons. Germline lookup yields CDR1 SGDLS and CDR2 YYNGEE. The CDR3 covers 15 residues. The J segment lost 3 bases and the V segment lost 4 bases, leaving 6 bases of the junction unmatched. The sequencing here drew on peripheral blood, taken after pregnancy. The sequence was collected from a female donor with multiple sclerosis, enrolled in a pregnancy study. This rearrangement joins TRBV9 to TRBJ2-1; 8 bases fit TRBD2. The chain's CDR3 is CASSLWSGGYNEQFF. The CDR3, as DNA: TGTGCCAGCAGCTTATGGAGCGGGGGCTACAATGAGCAGTTCTTC.